This T cell receptor (beta chain) was sequenced for a study of control samples from healthy donors and cancer patients (TCRdb year 2020). Library preparation employed the immunoSEQ multiplex PCR assay. TCRdb retrieved this table from immuneACCESS and kept in-frame rearrangements only. Not all clones are present; in checked studies, unresolved V genes account for under half, and no reason is known for the remainder. The sample profile shows around 50,000 clones; 80% to 95% of them were found once. The biggest ten clones account for around 0.91% of the sample. Spanning cysteine to phenylalanine, the CDR3 consists of 14 amino acids. The retained sequence is limited to the CDR3, 42 bases, with the frame set at the first base. CDR1 and CDR2, looked up from the germline V gene, are WSHSY and SAAADI. V gives up 6 bases and J gives up 1 base, and the segment between their germline ends measures 11 bases.

As concerns this clone: Which antigen it targets is not known. The input lacks base qualities; no much larger clone sits a single base away.

This clonotype was sampled from a man in his thirties or forties with colorectal cancer. The sample was PBMCs. The rearranged segments are TRBV10-2 and TRBJ2-3; the D segment may tentatively be TRBD1 or TRBD2, each giving 6 matched bases. The CDR3 protein is CASSGRQGTDTQYF. The DNA sequence reads TGCGCCAGCAGCGGGAGACAGGGCACAGATACGCAGTATTTT.